The sample holds many counts of the clone carrying this TCR beta chain. Its antigen remains unidentified. This specimen comes from a study of T cells in Graves' hyperthyroidism and ophthalmopathy. General study points: Blood also carried most thyroid clonotypes expanded above 0.001.

Researchers took RNA transcripts and amplified the TCR beta CDR3 regions from them. HTBI primers were employed in a first-round RT-PCR of the TCR CDR3. TCRdb ran MiXCR on the multiplex PCR reads and lists one entry per CDR3 protein. The table has approximately 640,000 distinct CDR3 sequences, 15% to 20% seen once; the top ten hold less than 20%. Looked up from germline, CDR1 is SEHNR and CDR2 is FQNEAQ (reference sequence). Trimming took 5 bases from V and 1 from J, leaving 12 bases between them. CDR3 length equals 14 residues. What was sequenced was blood. The chain links TRBV7-9 to TRBJ2-7; D remains unclear. This sequence originates from a man in his fifties or sixties with Graves' hyperthyroidism. This CDR3 is CASSSPGESYEQYF. Written as DNA, the CDR3 is TGTGCCAGCAGCAGCCCTGGCGAATCCTACGAGCAGTACTTC.